This TCR beta chain was sequenced during a study of OX40 agonist ivuxolimab in advanced cancers. Study overall: Every 2 weeks, patients got intravenous ivuxolimab at one of six dose levels (0.01-10 mg/kg).

The assay was immunoSEQ multiplex PCR, and TCRdb's table has in-frame clones only and misses some. The profile covers about 37,000 clones, with about 92% appearing a single time and around a third taken by the ten largest. General study findings and limits: At 0.1 to 3.0 mg/kg and by week 6, CD4+ and CD8+ T cells in the blood had expanded clonally.

A word on this clone: What it recognizes is unknown.

J gave up 5 bases and V 6 bases, and 7 bases lay outside the gene matches. CDR3 length: 15 amino acids. The germline V gene has CDR1 MNHEY and CDR2 SVGAGI. The TCR originated in an adult with an advanced solid tumor such as melanoma, head and neck, liver or kidney cancer. Sample: CD4+ or CD8+ T cells sorted from blood, taken in a trial of the OX40 agonist ivuxolimab. The chain employs TRBV6-5 and TRBJ2-2; 9 nucleotides match TRBD1. CDR3 DNA sequence: TGTGCCAGCAGCCCGGACAGGGGAGGTACCGGGGAGCTGTTTTTT. The encoded protein is CASSPDRGGTGELFF.